Listed here are 6 T cell receptor beta chains from one sample, sequenced in a study of T cell responses to AZD1222 COVID-19 vaccine. The data were produced by immunoSEQ multiplex PCR, yet TCRdb's version contains in-frame clones alone and is incomplete. The sample lists roughly 99,000 clones; roughly 90% were seen once. Here the sequenced sample was peripheral blood, taken on day 0 of AZD1222 vaccination. All receptors come from an adult in good health.

This rearrangement joins TRBV18 to TRBJ2-4; D is unresolved. Trimming shortened V by 0 bases and J by 2 bases, and 8 bases separated the two germline ends. Germline assignment: CDR1 KGHSH and CDR2 LQKENI. The CDR3 is made up of 15 amino acids. This chain's CDR3 is CASSPPILTKNIQYF. The DNA of the CDR3 is TGTGCCAGCTCACCACCCATTTTAACCAAAAACATTCAGTACTTC.

The count of this clone is one. The V call is TRBV28, the J call TRBJ2-1; TRBD1 aligns across 7 bases. The trim removed 5 bases at V and 5 bases at J, leaving 6 bases unmatched. In germline, CDR1 is MDHEN, CDR2 SYDVKM. The CDR3 length is 14 residues. The chain's CDR3 is CASSQRDRNNEQFF. The CDR3 DNA reads TGTGCCAGCAGTCAAAGGGACAGAAACAATGAGCAGTTCTTC. The full variable domain, its missing parts supplied by reference TRBV28 and TRBJ2-1, is DVKVTQSSRYLVKRTGEKVFLECVQDMDHENMFWYRQDPGLGLRLIYFSYDVKMKEKGDIPEGYSVSREKKERFSLILESASTNQTSMYLCASSQRDRNNEQFFGPGTRLTVL.

The gene calls are TRBV6-2 or TRBV6-3 and TRBJ2-1; D is ambiguous. Trimming cost V 2 bases and J 0 bases, with 17 bases left between them. Germline CDR1 is MNHEY and CDR2 is SVGEGT. The CDR3 extends over 18 amino acids. The CDR3 coding sequence is TGTGCCAGCAGTTACCCCCGACGATTGGGAACCTCCTACAATGAGCAGTTCTTC. It yields the protein CASSYPRRLGTSYNEQFF.

The chain combines TRBV9 with TRBJ1-1, with TRBD1 identical over 7 bases. With V trimmed by 2 bases and J by 4 bases, 2 bases remained unmatched. Germline values: CDR1 SGDLS, CDR2 YYNGEE. CDR3 length equals 13 residues. The CDR3 nucleotides read TGTGCCAGCAGCGTTACAGGGGCCACTGAAGCTTTCTTT. Its translation: CASSVTGATEAFF.

V and J are TRBV10-3 and TRBJ1-5; D is undetermined. Trimming pared 3 bases from V and 4 bases from J, leaving 4 bases between. The germline CDR1 and CDR2 sequences are ENHRY and SYGVKD. The CDR3 has 12 residues. CDR3 DNA sequence: TGTGCCATCAGTGACGAGAATCAGCCCCAGCATTTT. Residues: CAISDENQPQHF.

V is TRBV11-3 and J is TRBJ2-2; D gene unclear. Trimming stripped 5 bases from V and 2 bases from J, with 18 bases between. Germline V gives CDR1 SGHNT, CDR2 YENEEA. CDR3 length: 17 amino acids. CDR3 coding DNA: TGTGCCAGCAGCGATAACGGGCAAGCCCTAAACACCGGGGAGCTGTTTTTT. Its translation is CASSDNGQALNTGELFF.